This is a list of T cell receptor beta chains from one sample in a study of a mutant IDH1 vaccine in newly diagnosed glioma. Their cognate antigens are unknown. Libraries were prepared by immunoSEQ multiplex PCR; TCRdb keeps only in-frame clonotypes and omits some of them. The sample holds tens of thousands of clones, about three quarters seen once. The specimen was PBMCs, collected from a glioma patient whose treatment included an IDH1 peptide vaccine. These receptors were collected from a woman aged 40 to 50 with glioma. Some clones in this sample may be carry-over from other donors' samples. CDR3s include the opening cysteine and the closing phenylalanine or tryptophan.

V gene	J gene	CDR3 protein
TRBV5-4	TRBJ1-3	CASSAPGQTGNTIYF
TRBV2	TRBJ2-2	CASSVGRELFF
TRBV7-9	TRBJ2-1	CASSLGTGIWNEQFF
TRBV30	TRBJ1-2	CAWNGRNYGYTF
TRBV11-2	TRBJ2-3	CASSLGHRTDTQYF
TRBV11-2	TRBJ2-7	CASSTQTGGPYEQYF
TRBV4-3	TRBJ1-4	CASSRRGRSNEKLFF
TRBV5-1	TRBJ2-2	CASTRSGELFF
TRBV7-2	TRBJ1-5	CASSTLGQPQHF
TRBV2	TRBJ1-1	CASRREGPEAFF
TRBV20-1	TRBJ1-3	CSAQKGDTIYF
TRBV9	TRBJ1-5	CASSLSGGQQPQHF
TRBV6-1	TRBJ1-5	CASSDRFNQPQHF
TRBV7-9	TRBJ1-2	CASSLLRPDGYGYTF
TRBV7-2	TRBJ1-5	CASSVNRGPNQPQHF
TRBV10-1	TRBJ2-1	CASSERVGSSYNEQFF
TRBV1	TRBJ2-1	CTSSQDRMGDRGNNEQFF
TRBV6-1	TRBJ1-1	CASSPSGVFNTEAFF
TRBV14	TRBJ2-5	CASSQALETQYF
TRBV7-9	TRBJ1-1	CASSLDDPREAFF
TRBV19	TRBJ1-3	CASRWSSGNTIYF
TRBV5-1	TRBJ1-3	CASSLAGYLGGNTIYF
TRBV5-1	TRBJ1-1	CASSLRGAALNTEAFF
TRBV7-6	TRBJ1-3	CASSPLLSGNTIYF
TRBV11-3	TRBJ2-1	CASSFEAGGYNEQFF
TRBV6-5	TRBJ2-4	CASSYIPQAKNIQYF